The rows below give T cell receptor beta chains drawn from one sample of a study of CD8 T cells in ankylosing spondylitis. TCRdb redid the calling of the 5' RACE reads with MiXCR, one entry per CDR3 protein. The sample contains hundreds of thousands of distinct CDR3 sequences, 20% to 30% of which appear only once. The specimen was blood, either unsorted or a sorted T cell fraction (not recorded which). The receptors here all came from a male donor with ankylosing spondylitis or in good health (not recorded which). Both conserved end residues are part of each CDR3. D genes are given only for firm matches. Size tells how often a clone was seen (once, few, many) or the class of an expanded clone, and some rows leave it out.

clone size	V gene	D gene	J gene	CDR3 protein	CDR3 DNA
many	TRBV5-6	TRBD2	TRBJ2-3	CASSGWIAGVGDTQYF	TGTGCCAGCAGTGGGTGGATTGCGGGAGTAGGGGATACGCAGTATTTT
many	TRBV5-6	TRBD1	TRBJ2-3	CASSLVLGTVTDTQYF	TGTGCCAGCAGCTTGGTACTGGGGACAGTCACAGATACGCAGTATTTT
.	TRBV5-1	.	TRBJ2-5	CASSPRTEQETQYF	TGCGCCAGCAGCCCCAGGACAGAGCAAGAGACCCAGTACTTC
.	TRBV6-1	TRBD1	TRBJ1-2	CASSTKLTGYYGYTF	TGTGCCAGCAGTACCAAATTGACAGGGTACTATGGCTACACCTTC
few	TRBV20-1	TRBD1	TRBJ2-3	CSAGSQGITDTQYF	TGCAGTGCTGGATCACAGGGGATCACAGATACGCAGTATTTT
.	TRBV5-6	.	TRBJ2-5	CASSASGQGETQYF	TGTGCCAGCAGTGCTTCGGGGCAGGGAGAGACCCAGTACTTC
many	TRBV9	.	TRBJ2-7	CASSVGGQDLAYEQYF	TGTGCCAGCAGCGTAGGGGGGCAGGACCTGGCCTACGAGCAGTACTTC
many	TRBV12-3/TRBV12-4	.	TRBJ2-7	CASSWDISSYEQYF	TGTGCCAGCAGTTGGGACATAAGCTCCTACGAGCAGTACTTC
many	TRBV7-3	.	TRBJ2-1	CASSLTFGKNSYNEQFF	TGTGCCAGCAGCTTAACTTTCGGGAAGAACTCCTACAATGAGCAGTTCTTC
many	TRBV20-1	.	TRBJ1-2	CSARRQVRGYTF	TGCAGTGCCCGGCGGCAGGTGAGAGGCTACACCTTC
.	TRBV6-2/TRBV6-3	.	TRBJ2-7	CASSAAPISSEQYF	TGTGCCAGCAGTGCGGCCCCCATATCGAGCGAGCAGTACTTC
many	TRBV5-1	TRBD1	TRBJ1-2	CASSQETGVYGYTF	TGCGCCAGCAGCCAGGAAACAGGGGTCTATGGCTACACCTTC
.	TRBV6-5	.	TRBJ1-3	CASASPGNTIYF	TGTGCCAGCGCGAGCCCTGGAAACACCATATATTTT
.	TRBV25-1	.	TRBJ1-1	CASSVQENTEAFF	TGTGCCAGCAGTGTCCAGGAGAACACTGAAGCTTTCTTT
many	TRBV5-6	.	TRBJ2-1	CASTKGGGVWNEQFF	TGTGCCAGCACCAAGGGGGGGGGAGTTTGGAATGAGCAGTTCTTC
.	TRBV3-1	TRBD2	TRBJ2-7	CASAGGDTYEQYF	TGTGCCAGCGCGGGGGGGGACACCTACGAGCAGTACTTC
.	TRBV10-3	TRBD1	TRBJ2-2	CAIRGQGSNTGELFF	TGTGCCATCCGAGGACAGGGGTCGAACACCGGGGAGCTGTTTTTT
.	TRBV7-2	TRBD1	TRBJ2-3	CASSIDRGRLAYF	TGTGCCAGCAGCATAGACAGGGGGCGACTAGCGTATTTT
.	TRBV20-1	TRBD2	TRBJ2-7	CSARGTSGGLSYEQYF	TGCAGTGCGCGGGGGACTAGCGGGGGACTCTCCTACGAGCAGTACTTC
.	TRBV27	.	TRBJ2-7	CASSLNREGSEQYF	TGTGCCAGCAGTTTAAACAGGGAGGGATCCGAGCAGTACTTC
many	TRBV4-1	TRBD1	TRBJ1-6	CASSQESTGGISPLHF	TGCGCCAGCAGCCAAGAATCGACAGGGGGTATCTCACCCCTCCACTTT
many	TRBV6-1	TRBD2	TRBJ2-3	CASSIAGGAATDTQYF	TGTGCCAGCAGTATAGCGGGAGGAGCGGCCACAGATACGCAGTATTTT
many	TRBV19	.	TRBJ1-5	CASTLGREGRNQPQHF	TGTGCCAGTACCCTCGGTCGGGAGGGAAGAAATCAGCCCCAGCATTTT
.	TRBV5-6	TRBD1	TRBJ1-1	CASSHTGVNTEAFF	TGTGCCAGCAGCCACACAGGGGTGAACACTGAAGCTTTCTTT
.	TRBV20-1	TRBD2	TRBJ2-7	CSARLAGTVRDEQYF	TGCAGTGCTAGGTTAGCGGGAACGGTAAGGGACGAGCAGTACTTC
.	TRBV10-3	TRBD1	TRBJ1-2	CAISESTGPLYGYTF	TGTGCCATCAGTGAATCGACAGGGCCGCTCTATGGCTACACCTTC
many	TRBV24-1	.	TRBJ2-1	CATSDYGQNEQFF	TGTGCCACCAGTGACTACGGACAGAATGAGCAGTTCTTC
.	TRBV6-5	.	TRBJ2-4	CASSSDRPGIQYF	TGTGCCAGCAGTTCGGACCGACCGGGAATTCAGTACTTC
many	TRBV6-1	.	TRBJ2-7	CASSKFLGSRYEQYF	TGTGCCAGCAGTAAGTTCCTCGGGAGTAGGTACGAGCAGTACTTC
few	TRBV11-2	.	TRBJ1-5	CASSETFGGNQPQHF	TGTGCCAGCAGCGAAACCTTCGGGGGCAATCAGCCCCAGCATTTT
many	TRBV6-6	.	TRBJ1-5	CASSRDVLGSQHF	TGTGCCAGCAGTCGGGACGTTCTGGGGTCCCAGCATTTT
many	TRBV3-1	TRBD2	TRBJ2-7	CASSQDAAGESYEQYF	TGTGCCAGCAGCCAAGATGCGGCGGGAGAGTCCTACGAGCAGTACTTC
many	TRBV20-1	.	TRBJ2-3	CSATDSKGGSYTDTQYF	TGCAGTGCTACAGATTCTAAGGGGGGATCATACACAGATACGCAGTATTTT
many	TRBV27	.	TRBJ2-5	CASSEGGETQYF	TGTGCCAGCAGCGAGGGGGGGGAGACCCAGTACTTC
few	TRBV5-6	TRBD2	TRBJ2-1	CASSFGGGNSYNEQFF	TGTGCCAGCAGCTTTGGCGGGGGGAACTCCTACAATGAGCAGTTCTTC
many	TRBV20-1	.	TRBJ1-1	CSADSMNTEAFF	TGCAGCGCGGACAGCATGAACACTGAAGCTTTCTTT
many	TRBV5-1	.	TRBJ2-2	CASSLGISTGELFF	TGCGCCAGCAGCTTGGGGATATCCACCGGGGAGCTGTTTTTT
.	TRBV3-1	TRBD2	TRBJ2-3	CASSQTTGGWYGTDTQYF	TGTGCCAGCAGCCAAACTACGGGAGGCTGGTACGGCACAGATACGCAGTATTTT
.	TRBV20-1	.	TRBJ2-2	CSATALNWGTGELFF	TGCAGTGCTACCGCCCTTAACTGGGGCACCGGGGAGCTGTTTTTT
many	TRBV19	.	TRBJ2-2	CASKRGSGELFF	TGTGCCAGTAAGAGGGGATCCGGGGAGCTGTTTTTT
.	TRBV3-1	.	TRBJ1-4	CASSYNPGEKLFF	TGTGCCAGCAGCTACAATCCGGGTGAAAAACTGTTTTTT
.	TRBV6-5	.	TRBJ1-2	CASRGIGYTF	TGTGCCAGCAGGGGGATCGGCTACACCTTC
many	TRBV5-6	.	TRBJ2-7	CASGSLDRSYEQYF	TGTGCCAGCGGATCCCTAGACCGTTCCTACGAGCAGTACTTC
many	TRBV7-8	.	TRBJ2-1	CASSPGGGLSYNEQFF	TGTGCCAGCAGCCCCGGAGGGGGACTCTCCTACAATGAGCAGTTCTTC
many	TRBV6-5	TRBD1	TRBJ2-7	CASSYSGQGAHEQYF	TGTGCCAGCAGTTACTCGGGACAGGGGGCCCACGAGCAGTACTTC
many	TRBV7-9	.	TRBJ2-3	CASSPWATDTQYF	TGTGCCAGCAGCCCCTGGGCCACAGATACGCAGTATTTT
many	TRBV20-1	TRBD1	TRBJ1-1	CSAPGQGQKNTEAFF	TGCAGTGCCCCCGGGCAGGGACAGAAGAACACTGAAGCTTTCTTT
.	TRBV3-1	.	TRBJ2-5	CASSQDQVETQYF	TGTGCCAGCAGCCAAGATCAGGTGGAGACCCAGTACTTC
few	TRBV19	.	TRBJ1-5	CASSIVAQPQHF	TGTGCCAGTAGTATAGTTGCCCAGCCCCAGCATTTT
.	TRBV20-1	.	TRBJ2-2	CSAQDSNTGELFF	TGCAGTGCCCAGGACAGTAACACCGGGGAGCTGTTTTTT
many	TRBV29-1	TRBD2	TRBJ2-7	CSVGLAGYEQYF	TGCAGCGTTGGACTAGCGGGCTACGAGCAGTACTTC
few	TRBV29-1	.	TRBJ2-3	CSVRQVDTDTQYF	TGCAGCGTCCGACAGGTCGACACAGATACGCAGTATTTT
.	TRBV20-1	TRBD1	TRBJ1-6	CSATSTGVNSPLHF	TGCAGTGCTACTTCGACAGGGGTTAATTCACCCCTCCACTTT
.	TRBV20-1	.	TRBJ2-1	CSARSPLAFRFDEQFF	TGCAGTGCTAGATCCCCGCTAGCGTTCCGATTCGATGAGCAGTTCTTC